Listed below are T cell receptor beta chains from one sample, sequenced in a study of cytomegalovirus exposure and HLA in healthy donors. Sequenced by immunoSEQ multiplex PCR; TCRdb stores in-frame clones only, minus some. The sample includes 150,000 to 200,000 clones, roughly 77% of them seen just once. Sequencing input: PBMCs. Every receptor here comes from a woman aged 25 to 39 in good health and CMV-seronegative. Both conserved end residues are part of each CDR3. Each record gives: CDR3 length, V gene, D gene, clone size, J gene, CDR3 DNA, CDR3 protein. A D gene is named only where the DNA matches it firmly. Size is omitted from some rows. Given values are once, few, many or a class for expanded clones.

13,TRBV30,-,-,TRBJ1-5,TGTGCCTGGAGTACGATGTTAACACGGCCCCAGCATTTT,CAWSTMLTRPQHF
15,TRBV6-1,-,once,TRBJ1-5,TGTGCCAGCAGCATGCCAGTTCGAAGCAATCAGCCCCAGCATTTT,CASSMPVRSNQPQHF
15,TRBV7-9,TRBD2,once,TRBJ2-3,TGTGCCAGCAGCCCGGCGGGGGGTGGCACAGATACGCAGTATTTT,CASSPAGGGTDTQYF
16,TRBV6-6,TRBD2,-,TRBJ2-1,TGTGCCAGCAGCCTAACTAGCGGGGGGATATACAATGAGCAGTTCTTC,CASSLTSGGIYNEQFF
14,TRBV2,TRBD1,-,TRBJ1-1,TGTGCCAGCCCCCAGGGGGCGGTGAACACTGAAGCTTTCTTT,CASPQGAVNTEAFF
17,TRBV5-1,-,-,TRBJ2-2,TGCGCCAGCAGCTTGACGCCTGAGAGGCTTTCATCCGGGGAGCTGTTTTTT,CASSLTPERLSSGELFF
14,TRBV2,TRBD1,-,TRBJ1-2,TGTGCCAGCAGTGGAGGGACAGTCTCCTATGGCTACACCTTC,CASSGGTVSYGYTF
14,TRBV19,-,-,TRBJ2-3,TGTGCCACCAAAGGGGCCAAATCCCGATCCGGACAGTATTTT,CATKGAKSRSGQYF
12,TRBV7-9,-,-,TRBJ1-1,TGTGCCAGCGCTCGGGAGGGCACTGAAGCTTTCTTT,CASAREGTEAFF
15,TRBV11-2,TRBD1,-,TRBJ2-1,TGTGCCAGCAGCTTAGGACAGGGCTCCTACAATGAGCAGTTCTTC,CASSLGQGSYNEQFF
11,TRBV19,-,-,TRBJ2-7,TGTGCCACCTCTTTCCTCTACGAGCAGTACTTC,CATSFLYEQYF
12,TRBV30,-,once,TRBJ2-7,TGTGCCTGGAGTCGGGACAAGCCGCCGCAGTACTTC,CAWSRDKPPQYF
11,TRBV2,-,-,TRBJ2-7,TGTGCCAGCAGTCCCCTCTACGAGCAGTACTTC,CASSPLYEQYF
15,TRBV7-8,TRBD1,-,TRBJ1-4,TGTGCCAGCAGCAACAGGGGGCCAGGTGAGGAAAAACTGTTTTTT,CASSNRGPGEEKLFF
15,TRBV7-2,TRBD2,-,TRBJ2-1,TGTGCCAGCAGCCCCGCCCTACTAGCGGGGAATGAGCAGTTCTTC,CASSPALLAGNEQFF
16,TRBV30,TRBD1,once,TRBJ1-2,TGTGCCTGGAGTCCTCTTTCAACAGGGGGTTACTATGGCTACCCCTTC,CAWSPLSTGGYYGYPF
14,TRBV19,TRBD1,-,TRBJ1-5,TGTGCCAGTACCTCGGGACAGGGAGACCAGCCCCAGCATTTT,CASTSGQGDQPQHF
14,TRBV5-1,TRBD2,-,TRBJ2-7,TGCGCCAGCAGCTTGGCTGGGACTAGCTACGAGCAGTACTTC,CASSLAGTSYEQYF
15,TRBV6-6,-,-,TRBJ1-5,TGTGCCAGCAGTGTGATGGGAGGGGCCCATCAGCCCCAGCATTTT,CASSVMGGAHQPQHF
14,TRBV2,TRBD1,-,TRBJ1-6,TGTGCCAGCACTCAGGGGGTATATGGTTCACCCCTCCACTTT,CASTQGVYGSPLHF
13,TRBV2,-,-,TRBJ1-2,TGTGCCAGCACCCTTTCGGACGGGGGGGTCGGAACCTTC,CASTLSDGGVGTF
15,TRBV5-6,-,once,TRBJ2-4,TGTGCCAGCAGCTTGGGAGGGACGGGGGAAAACATTCAGTACTTC,CASSLGGTGENIQYF
14,TRBV30,-,-,TRBJ2-2,TGTGCCTGGACCGGGGGGCCCAACACCGGGGAGCTGTTTTTT,CAWTGGPNTGELFF
16,TRBV2,TRBD1,-,TRBJ2-4,TGTGCCAGCAGTGATACCGGGACAGGACGCAAAAACATTCAGTACTTC,CASSDTGTGRKNIQYF
13,TRBV7-3,-,-,TRBJ1-1,TGTGCCAGCAGCGCAGGGGCGAACACTGAAGCTTTCTTT,CASSAGANTEAFF
15,TRBV5-1,-,few,TRBJ2-5,TGCGCCAGCAGCTTGGTGTGGCAGGGGGGAGAGACCCAGTACTTC,CASSLVWQGGETQYF
14,TRBV13,-,-,TRBJ2-7,TGTGCCAGCAGCTTAGAGTTTGGGGGCAGCGAGCAGTACTTC,CASSLEFGGSEQYF